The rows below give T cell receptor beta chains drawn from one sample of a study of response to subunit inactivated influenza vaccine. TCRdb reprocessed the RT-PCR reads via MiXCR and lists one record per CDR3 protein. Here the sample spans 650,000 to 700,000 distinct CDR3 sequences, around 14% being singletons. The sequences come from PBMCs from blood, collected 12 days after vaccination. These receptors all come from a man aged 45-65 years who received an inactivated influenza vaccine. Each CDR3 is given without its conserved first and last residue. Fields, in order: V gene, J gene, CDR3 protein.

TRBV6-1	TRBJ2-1	ASTRTSGDNEQF
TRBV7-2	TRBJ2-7	ASSLVGGDPYEQY
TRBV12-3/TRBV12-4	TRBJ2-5	ASSLRLAGQETQY
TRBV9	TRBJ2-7	ASSPRLAGYEQY
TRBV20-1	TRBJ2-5	SAPRTSGGLGETQY
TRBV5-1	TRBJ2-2	ASSLRTDGELF
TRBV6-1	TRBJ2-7	ASSERKGSYEQY
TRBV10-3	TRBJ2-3	AMGRQGSGTDTQY
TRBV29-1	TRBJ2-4	SVDLGQGKNIQY
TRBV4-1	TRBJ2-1	ASSHLLFDRGLTDNEQF
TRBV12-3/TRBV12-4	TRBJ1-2	ASSLGEGLPGYT
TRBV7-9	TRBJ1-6	ASSPIREQSPLH
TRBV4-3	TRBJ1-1	ASSQQRTSGGVNTEAF
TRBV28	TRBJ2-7	ASTAPSGLYEQY
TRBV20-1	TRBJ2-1	SASWLANNEQF
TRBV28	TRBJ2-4	ASSSRDRPVGIQY
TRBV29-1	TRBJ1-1	SVSYRGSHTEAF
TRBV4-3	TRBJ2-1	ASSQDRAGYNEQF
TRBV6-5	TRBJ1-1	ASSYRGPNTEAF
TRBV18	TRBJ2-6	ASSPLTSSGANVLT
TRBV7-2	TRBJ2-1	ASSLAAGVNEQF
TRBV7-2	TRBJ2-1	ASSLRAGGQNNEQF
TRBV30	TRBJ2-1	AWNRGSGSYNEQF
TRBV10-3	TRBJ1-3	AISAHGQPSGNTIY
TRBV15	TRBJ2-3	ATRAAQSLSTDTQY
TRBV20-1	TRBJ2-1	SARAGGPYNEQF
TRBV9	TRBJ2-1	ASYPTGTGGLAETYNEQF
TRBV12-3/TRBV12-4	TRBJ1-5	ASSLGLHQPQH
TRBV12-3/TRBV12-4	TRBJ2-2	ASSLTGRGTAGELF
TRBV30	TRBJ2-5	AWAEGLARETQY
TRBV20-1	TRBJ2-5	SAEGTETQY
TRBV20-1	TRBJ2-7	SARAETSVTQY
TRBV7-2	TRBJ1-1	ASSLRTRPRGNTEAF
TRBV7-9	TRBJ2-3	ASSPRTPIHTDTQY
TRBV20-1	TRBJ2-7	SARETRSGSGYEQY
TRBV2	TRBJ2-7	ASRDSFKTYEQY
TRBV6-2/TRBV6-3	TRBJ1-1	ASSFRDRRSEEAF
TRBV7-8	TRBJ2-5	ASSMDVRETQY